These 18 T cell receptor beta chains originate from one sample sequenced in a study of Ad26.COV2.S vaccination and SARS-CoV-2 variants. The treatment is: around 19 received Ad26.COV2.S at low or high dose, single or two shots; 5 received placebo; per-sample allocation not given. Sample collection was performed on day 63 after the first vaccine or placebo injection. Libraries were prepared by immunoSEQ multiplex PCR; TCRdb keeps only in-frame clonotypes and omits some of them. Of about 450,000 clones listed, about 91% are singletons. The sample was peripheral blood, taken in a trial of Ad26.COV2.S vaccine versus placebo. The receptors were sampled from a person between 18 and 59 years old who received the Ad26.COV2.S COVID-19 vaccine or a placebo.

The V and J genes are TRBV18 and TRBJ1-2; 7 nucleotides line up with TRBD1. The CDR3 has 13 residues. The ends lost 1 base at V and 6 bases at J; junction bases unmatched: 2. Germline CDR1 is KGHSH and CDR2 is LQKENI. The CDR3 sequence: CASSPQGADGYTF. CDR3 bases: TGTGCCAGCTCACCACAGGGGGCGGATGGCTACACCTTC. The full variable domain, completed using reference TRBV18 and TRBJ1-2, is NAGVMQNPRHLVRRRGQEARLRCSPMKGHSHVYWYRQLPEEGLKFMVYLQKENIIDESGMPKERFSAEFPKEGPSILRIQQVVRGDSAAYFCASSPQGADGYTFGSGTRLTVV.

This chain links TRBV27 with TRBJ1-6, with a weak D call TRBD1 (6 bases). Germline V gene data show CDR1 as MNHEY and CDR2 as SMNVEV (reference sequence). The germline V and J ends were trimmed by 0 bases and 7 bases, with 10 bases remaining between them. CDR3 length: 15 residues. Written as DNA, the CDR3 is TGTGCCAGCAGTTTATCGGATCAGGGGAATTCACCCCTCCACTTT. It specifies CASSLSDQGNSPLHF.

This CDR3 is CASSLQGNEKLFF. CDR3 nucleotides: TGCGCCAGCTCGTTACAGGGGAATGAAAAACTGTTTTTT. This chain links TRBV4-3 with TRBJ1-4, with 7 positions matching TRBD1. Germline loops: CDR1 LGHNA, CDR2 YSLEER. V lost 8 bases to trimming and J lost 5 bases; unmatched junction nucleotides: 5. The CDR3 is 13 amino acids.

The CDR3 nucleotides read TGTGCCAGCAGCACGATGACTAGCGGGAGATACGAGCAGTACGTC. This translates into CASSTMTSGRYEQYV. J is TRBJ2-7 and V is TRBV5-4; 12 bases fit TRBD2. The CDR3 is 15 amino acids. The V gene end was trimmed by 4 bases and the J gene end by 4 bases; junction bases not matched to a gene: 6. CDR1 is SGHNT and CDR2 is YYREEE in the germline V gene (reference sequence).

In this sample, this clone turned up a few times. The identical CDR3 is also encoded by other nucleotide sequences in the sample. The rearrangement uses TRBV2 and TRBJ1-2; D not resolved. V dropped 6 bases and J dropped 1 base, with 9 bases sitting between them. The germline V gene encodes CDR1 SNHLY and CDR2 FYNNEI. This CDR3 contains 13 residues. This CDR3 reads CASSNRRNYGYTF. CDR3 in DNA: TGTGCCAGCAGCAACAGACGTAACTATGGCTACACCTTC.

This chain joins TRBV5-6 and TRBJ2-3; D ambiguous. Germline V gene lookup returns CDR1 SGHDT and CDR2 YYEEEE. Trimming shortened V by 2 bases and J by 2 bases, and 6 bases separated the two germline ends. There are 13 residues in the CDR3. This CDR3 is CASSFGYTDTQYF. The DNA for the CDR3 is TGTGCCAGCAGCTTCGGTTACACAGATACGCAGTATTTT.

The genes are TRBV3-1 (or the pseudogene TRBV3-2) and TRBJ1-2; the D is unclear. The V gene lost 4 bases and the J gene lost 7 bases, with 16 bases spanning the gap. This CDR3 is 14 amino acids long. The germline V gene encodes CDR1 LGHDT and CDR2 YNNKEL (reference sequence). Here the CDR3 reads CASSLLMDLRGYTF. As DNA, the CDR3 is TGTGCCAGCAGCCTCCTAATGGACCTGCGTGGCTACACCTTC.

This clone has a handful of counts. The conserved phenylalanine or tryptophan is not found at the CDR3 terminus, so this likely reflects a read error. Because the CDR3's place on the DNA is in doubt, the DNA is left out and the CDR3 is given as listed by TCRdb. The chain is built from TRBV2 and TRBJ2-7; TRBD1, the D gene given by the table, was not confirmed from the DNA. A total of 11 residues make up the CDR3, ends included. From germline, CDR1 is SNHLY and CDR2 FYNNEI. CDR3 sequence: CASRYSGTPRL.

This clone was counted between two and nine times. V usage is TRBV15 and J usage is TRBJ1-6; 7 nucleotides align to TRBD1. Germline-derived CDR1 and CDR2 are LNHNV and YYDKDF (reference sequence). Losses at the gene ends were 8 bases for V and 7 bases for J; bases not matched to a gene: 2. This CDR3 spans 12 amino acids. CDR3 in DNA: TGTGCCACCCAGGGGGACAATTCACCCCTCCACTTT. It encodes CATQGDNSPLHF.

The rearrangement links TRBV28 to TRBJ1-2, with TRBD1 matching 7 bases. V lost 4 bases to trimming and J lost 0 bases; unmatched junction nucleotides: 5. Germline loops: CDR1 MDHEN, CDR2 SYDVKM. This CDR3 is 15 amino acids long. CDR3 DNA: TGTGCCAGCAGTTCGACAGGGATCGCTAACTATGGCTACACCTTC. This codes for CASSSTGIANYGYTF.

This clone showed up just once. This sequence joins TRBV10-3 and TRBJ1-4; 7 bases map to TRBD1. The CDR3 has 17 residues. Per germline, CDR1 ENHRY and CDR2 SYGVKD. V was clipped by 3 bases and J by 3 bases; unmatched bases: 10. In DNA, the CDR3 is TGTGCCATCAGTGATAGGATGGAGGGACAGTCTAATGAAAAACTGTTTTTT. Translation: CAISDRMEGQSNEKLFF.

The rearrangement joins TRBV27 to TRBJ1-1; 7 bases are shared with TRBD1. Germline V gene sequence: CDR1 MNHEY, CDR2 SMNVEV (reference sequence). J lost 6 bases, V lost 6 bases, and 7 bases had no gene match. The CDR3 covers 13 residues. The CDR3 region has the DNA TGTGCCAGCAGGCCCGACAGGGCCTCTGAAGCTTTCTTT. Its translation is CASRPDRASEAFF.

With regard to this clone: The sample carries other DNA sequences with the same CDR3. The rearrangement links TRBV4-3 to TRBJ1-2; D is uncertain. This CDR3 has 14 residues. Germline CDR1 is LGHNA and CDR2 is YSLEER. Trimming removed 4 bases at V and 1 base at J, with 10 bases between. The CDR3 spells CASSPQGGNYGYTF. CDR3 bases: TGCGCCAGCAGCCCCCAAGGCGGTAACTATGGCTACACCTTC.

The chain joins TRBV24-1 to TRBJ1-5, with a possible D match to TRBD1 (5 bases). This CDR3 comprises 13 residues. The V gene's germline CDR1 is KGHDR and CDR2 SFDVKD. V lost 8 bases, J lost 0 bases, and 7 bases lay in between. The chain's CDR3 is CATMQGSNQPQHF. In nucleotides, the CDR3 is TGTGCCACCATGCAGGGTAGCAATCAGCCCCAGCATTTT.

V gene TRBV13 combines with J gene TRBJ1-6; no clear D gene. The CDR3 loop spans 13 amino acids. The V gene's germline CDR1 is PRHDT and CDR2 FYEKMQ (reference sequence). Trimming took off 5 bases at V and 8 bases at J, with 10 bases between the two ends. This CDR3 reads CASSPRPYSPLHF. Written as DNA, the CDR3 is TGTGCCAGCAGCCCCCGACCTTATTCACCCCTCCACTTT.

The chain carries TRBV7-2 and TRBJ1-2; 7 positions agree with TRBD1. Germline-derived CDR1 and CDR2 are SGHTA and FQGNSA. V was clipped by 1 base and J by 10 bases; unmatched bases: 6. The CDR3 is 13 amino acids. CDR3 sequence reads: CASSLVRRGHYTF. CDR3 nucleotide sequence: TGTGCCAGCAGCTTAGTAAGAAGGGGGCACTACACCTTC.

The chain recombines TRBV18 with TRBJ2-2; 9 bases line up with TRBD2. CDR3 length: 16 amino acids. The germline gives CDR1 KGHSH, CDR2 LQKENI. Trimming cost V 1 base and J 4 bases; bases outside gene matches: 4. CDR3 sequence reads: CASSPRASGATGELFF. The DNA of the CDR3 is TGTGCCAGCTCACCACGGGCTAGCGGGGCCACCGGGGAGCTGTTTTTT.

This sequence joins TRBV10-3 and TRBJ1-2; 8 nucleotides align to TRBD1. The CDR3 length is 15 residues. Germline trimming cut 0 bases from V and 4 bases from J; bases unmatched to any gene: 4. CDR1 ENHRY and CDR2 SYGVKD come from the germline V gene. The CDR3 spells CAISESYGQGYGYTF. In nucleotides, the CDR3 is TGTGCCATCAGTGAGTCGTATGGACAGGGCTATGGCTACACCTTC.